This is a list of T cell receptor beta chains from one sample in a study of blood T cell repertoires in COVID-19. TCRdb keeps only in-frame clones here, not all; method: immunoSEQ multiplex PCR. The table lists about 200,000 clones, around 90% of them singletons. The material sequenced was peripheral blood. These receptors were obtained from a man aged 45-60 years with acute or convalescent COVID-19. Each CDR3 is given without its conserved first and last residue. Size is omitted from some rows. Given values are once, few, many or a class for expanded clones.

cdr3_aa j_call v_call clone_size
ASRVRTGGEQY TRBJ2-7 TRBV2 NA
ASSKSGGSTDTQY TRBJ2-3 TRBV18 NA
ASTPQGNTEAF TRBJ1-1 TRBV27 few
ASSPGQAFETQY TRBJ2-5 TRBV19 NA
ASSQGQGRGQPQH TRBJ1-5 TRBV4-3 NA
SVGTGDLYWGYT TRBJ1-2 TRBV29-1 once
ASSPASTLHTGELF TRBJ2-2 TRBV18 NA
ASSIWTGFGYGYT TRBJ1-2 TRBV19 NA
ASSAEGGSYEQY TRBJ2-7 TRBV2 NA
ASSLDPGLRNQPQH TRBJ1-5 TRBV6-6 NA
ASSLTGGTYEQY TRBJ2-7 TRBV27 once
ATSGQGARRQETQY TRBJ2-5 TRBV24-1 NA
ASSQVSTSGYNEQF TRBJ2-1 TRBV4-1 NA
SAGTDYGYT TRBJ1-2 TRBV20-1 NA
ASSYRQANEKLF TRBJ1-4 TRBV6-6 NA
ASSLVGGASYNEQF TRBJ2-1 TRBV7-2 once
ASSQTSGHYEQY TRBJ2-7 TRBV6-6 NA
ATSVGGDGNTIY TRBJ1-3 TRBV24-1 NA
ASSMESYYSNQPQH TRBJ1-5 TRBV19 NA
ASSLGAGRTEAF TRBJ1-1 TRBV11-1 NA
ASSRTQETQY TRBJ2-5 TRBV14 NA
ASREELENIQY TRBJ2-4 TRBV28 NA
ASSPDRYGYT TRBJ1-2 TRBV6-2/TRBV6-3 few
ASSASGSVVTGELF TRBJ2-2 TRBV9 NA
ASSRASSYNEQF TRBJ2-1 TRBV25-1 NA
ATSREGVQPQH TRBJ1-5 TRBV15 NA
SGDGTSGYNEQF TRBJ2-1 TRBV29-1 NA
ASSPYGTDLQTGELF TRBJ2-2 TRBV3-1/TRBV3-2 NA
ASSLRLAGGFTGELF TRBJ2-2 TRBV5-6 NA
ASSSQGLTEAF TRBJ1-1 TRBV5-1 NA
ASRRTDTEAF TRBJ1-1 TRBV7-9 few
ASSFGRTGRTGELF TRBJ2-2 TRBV5-4 NA
ASSPAQMNTEAF TRBJ1-1 TRBV18 NA
ASSIRGAHSPLH TRBJ1-6 TRBV19 NA
VSSPQSPNQPQH TRBJ1-5 TRBV28 NA
ASSLAYSVQETQY TRBJ2-5 TRBV5-1 NA
ASGPRDRGRYAEAF TRBJ1-1 TRBV28 NA
ASSETGLAGAETQY TRBJ2-5 TRBV10-2 NA
ASSEAVGLRGTQY TRBJ2-3 TRBV9 NA
ASSLGVWRGGELF TRBJ2-2 TRBV28 NA
ASSLQGQLH TRBJ1-5 TRBV27 NA
ASISGGADYGYT TRBJ1-2 TRBV28 NA
ADHGDTDTQY TRBJ2-3 TRBV5-4 NA
ASSFRTGGGEKLF TRBJ1-4 TRBV28 NA
ASSFQGRNEQY TRBJ2-7 TRBV28 NA
ASSTGMNTEAF TRBJ1-1 TRBV4-1 NA
ASSHGGSPDTQY TRBJ2-3 TRBV4-1 NA
ASSQETPLAGGYTGELF TRBJ2-2 TRBV4-3 NA
ASSQGVGQGNTEAF TRBJ1-1 TRBV4-3 NA
ASSEQRLARSYEQY TRBJ2-7 TRBV9 NA
ASSKWGDRMMNTEAF TRBJ1-1 TRBV21-1 NA